Described below is a single T cell receptor beta chain sequence and its context. TCRdb keeps only in-frame clones here, not all; method: immunoSEQ multiplex PCR. In the table there are some 160,000 clones, around 80% of which are singletons. Per germline, CDR1 GTSNPN and CDR2 SVGIG (reference sequence). V was pared by 0 bases and J by 5 bases, with 7 bases between. The CDR3 contains 13 residues. This entry belongs to a study of blood T cell repertoires in COVID-19. The sequence came from a woman in her forties or fifties with acute or convalescent COVID-19. V and J are TRBV30 and TRBJ1-4, with D possibly being TRBD1 (6 bases). The sequenced sample consisted of peripheral blood. The CDR3 loop reads CAWSVQGNEKLFF. The CDR3 DNA reads TGTGCCTGGAGTGTACAGGGAAATGAAAAACTGTTTTTT.